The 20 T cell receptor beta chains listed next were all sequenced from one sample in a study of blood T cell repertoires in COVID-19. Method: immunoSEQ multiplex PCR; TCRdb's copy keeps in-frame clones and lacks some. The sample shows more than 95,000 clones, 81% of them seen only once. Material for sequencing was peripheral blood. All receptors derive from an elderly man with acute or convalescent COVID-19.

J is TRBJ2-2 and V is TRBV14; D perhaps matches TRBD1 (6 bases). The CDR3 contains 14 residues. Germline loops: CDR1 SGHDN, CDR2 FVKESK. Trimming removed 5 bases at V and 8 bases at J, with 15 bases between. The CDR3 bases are TGTGCCAGCAGCAAACAACAGGGCGCGGGGGAGCTGTTTTTT. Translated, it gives CASSKQQGAGELFF.

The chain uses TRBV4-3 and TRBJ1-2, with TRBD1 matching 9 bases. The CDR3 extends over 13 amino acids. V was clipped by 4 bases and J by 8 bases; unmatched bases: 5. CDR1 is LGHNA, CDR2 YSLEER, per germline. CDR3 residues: CASSLEDRGGYTF. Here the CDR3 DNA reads TGCGCCAGCAGCCTGGAGGACAGGGGAGGCTACACCTTC.

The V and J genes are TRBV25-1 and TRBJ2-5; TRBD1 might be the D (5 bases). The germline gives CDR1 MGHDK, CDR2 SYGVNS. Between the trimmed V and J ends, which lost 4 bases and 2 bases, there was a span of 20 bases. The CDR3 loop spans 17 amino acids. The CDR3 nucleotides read TGTGCCAGCAGTGGGGGCCTCGGGTCCCCCCATCAAGAGACCCAGTACTTC. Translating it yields CASSGGLGSPHQETQYF.

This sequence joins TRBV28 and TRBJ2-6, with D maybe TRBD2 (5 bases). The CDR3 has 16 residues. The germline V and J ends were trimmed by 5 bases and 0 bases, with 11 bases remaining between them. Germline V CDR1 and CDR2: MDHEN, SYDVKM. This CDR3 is CASSPTGDSGANVLTF. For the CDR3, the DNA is TGTGCCAGCAGTCCCACCGGGGACTCTGGGGCCAACGTCCTGACTTTC.

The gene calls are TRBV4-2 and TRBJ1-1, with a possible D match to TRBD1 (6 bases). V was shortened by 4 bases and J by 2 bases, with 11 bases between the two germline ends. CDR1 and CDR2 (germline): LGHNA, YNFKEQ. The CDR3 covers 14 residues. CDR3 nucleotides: TGTGCCAGCAGCCTTACAGGGACCAACACTGAAGCTTTCTTT. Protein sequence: CASSLTGTNTEAFF.

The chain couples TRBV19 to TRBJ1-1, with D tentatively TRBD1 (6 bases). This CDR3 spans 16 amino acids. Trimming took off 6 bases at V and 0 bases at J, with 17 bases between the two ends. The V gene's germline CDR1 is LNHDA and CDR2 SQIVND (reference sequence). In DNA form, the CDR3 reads TGTGCCAGTAGGCGGACAGAGGGTAGAATGAACACTGAAGCTTTCTTT. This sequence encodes CASRRTEGRMNTEAFF.

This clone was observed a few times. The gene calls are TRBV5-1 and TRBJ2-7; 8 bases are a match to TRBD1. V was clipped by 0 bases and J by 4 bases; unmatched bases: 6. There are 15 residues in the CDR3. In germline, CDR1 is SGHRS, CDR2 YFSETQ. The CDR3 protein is CASSLAGGIRYEQYF. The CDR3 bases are TGCGCCAGCAGCTTGGCAGGGGGCATCCGATACGAGCAGTACTTC.

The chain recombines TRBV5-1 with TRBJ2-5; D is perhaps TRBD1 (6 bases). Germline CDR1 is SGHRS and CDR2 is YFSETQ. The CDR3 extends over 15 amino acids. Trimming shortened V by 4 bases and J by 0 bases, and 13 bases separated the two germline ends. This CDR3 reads CASSAGTPYQETQYF. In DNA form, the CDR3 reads TGCGCCAGCAGCGCCGGGACACCGTACCAAGAGACCCAGTACTTC.

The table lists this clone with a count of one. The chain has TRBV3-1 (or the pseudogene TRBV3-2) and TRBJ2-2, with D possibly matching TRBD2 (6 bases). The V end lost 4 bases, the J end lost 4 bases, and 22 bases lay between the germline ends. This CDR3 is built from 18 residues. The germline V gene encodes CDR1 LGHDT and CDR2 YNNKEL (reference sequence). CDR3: CASSPWPGSLEGTGELFF. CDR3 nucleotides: TGTGCCAGCAGCCCATGGCCAGGGTCCCTGGAGGGCACCGGGGAGCTGTTTTTT.

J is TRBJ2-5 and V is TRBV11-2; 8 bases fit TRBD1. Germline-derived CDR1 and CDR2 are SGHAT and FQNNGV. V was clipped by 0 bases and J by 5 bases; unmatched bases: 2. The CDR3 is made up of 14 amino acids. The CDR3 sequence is CASSLDRGLETQYF. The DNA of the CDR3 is TGTGCCAGCAGCTTAGACAGGGGGCTGGAGACCCAGTACTTC. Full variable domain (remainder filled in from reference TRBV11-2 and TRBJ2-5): EAGVAQSPRYKIIEKRQSVAFWCNPISGHATLYWYQQILGQGPKLLIQFQNNGVVDDSQLPKDRFSAERLKGVDSTLKIQPAKLEDSAVYLCASSLDRGLETQYFGPGTRLLVL.

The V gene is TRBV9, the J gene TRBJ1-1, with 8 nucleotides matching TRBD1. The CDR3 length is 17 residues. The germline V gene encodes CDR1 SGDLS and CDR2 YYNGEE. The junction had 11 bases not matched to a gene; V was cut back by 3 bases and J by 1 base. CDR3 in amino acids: CASSAKSGGASNTEAFF. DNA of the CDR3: TGTGCCAGCAGCGCGAAATCAGGGGGCGCTTCGAACACTGAAGCTTTCTTT.

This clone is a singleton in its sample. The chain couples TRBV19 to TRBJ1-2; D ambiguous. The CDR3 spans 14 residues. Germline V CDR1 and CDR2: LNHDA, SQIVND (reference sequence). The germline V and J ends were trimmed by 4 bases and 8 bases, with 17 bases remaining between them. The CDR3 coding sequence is TGTGCCAGTAGTACCCGAGGTGCGGTGGAGGGCTACACCTTC. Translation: CASSTRGAVEGYTF.

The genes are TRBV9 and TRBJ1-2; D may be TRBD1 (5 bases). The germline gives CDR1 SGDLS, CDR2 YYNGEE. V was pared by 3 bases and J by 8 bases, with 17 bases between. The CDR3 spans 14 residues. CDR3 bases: TGTGCCAGCAGCGACCCTACTCCAGGGAAGGGCTACACCTTC. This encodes CASSDPTPGKGYTF.

CDR3 loop: CASSLEGGGINVLTF. The DNA of the CDR3 is TGTGCCAGCAGCTTGGAAGGGGGCGGAATCAACGTCCTGACTTTC. The chain has TRBV5-4 and TRBJ2-6; 7 positions agree with TRBD1. Unmatched junction bases numbered 6, after V lost 0 bases and J lost 9 bases. This CDR3 has 15 residues. CDR1 is SGHNT, CDR2 YYREEE, per germline (reference sequence).

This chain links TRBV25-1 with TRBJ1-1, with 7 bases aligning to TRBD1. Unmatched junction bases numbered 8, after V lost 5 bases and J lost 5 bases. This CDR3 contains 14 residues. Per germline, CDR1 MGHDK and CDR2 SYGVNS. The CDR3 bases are TGTGCCAGCAGTATGACAGGGTTTTTGACTGAAGCTTTCTTT. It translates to CASSMTGFLTEAFF.

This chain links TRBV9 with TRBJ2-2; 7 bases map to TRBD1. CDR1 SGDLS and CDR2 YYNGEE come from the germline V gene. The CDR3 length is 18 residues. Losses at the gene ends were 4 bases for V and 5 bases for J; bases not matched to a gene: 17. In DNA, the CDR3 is TGTGCCAGCAGCCCGAGAGCTAAGGACAGGCGTCTTACCGGGGAGCTGTTTTTT. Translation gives CASSPRAKDRRLTGELFF.

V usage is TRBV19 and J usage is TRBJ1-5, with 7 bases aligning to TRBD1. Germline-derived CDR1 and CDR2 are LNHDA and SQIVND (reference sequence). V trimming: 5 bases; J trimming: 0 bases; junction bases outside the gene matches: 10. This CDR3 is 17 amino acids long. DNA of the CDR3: TGTGCCAGTAGTCCCATCAGGGGGACGGGTAGCAATCAGCCCCAGCATTTT. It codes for CASSPIRGTGSNQPQHF.

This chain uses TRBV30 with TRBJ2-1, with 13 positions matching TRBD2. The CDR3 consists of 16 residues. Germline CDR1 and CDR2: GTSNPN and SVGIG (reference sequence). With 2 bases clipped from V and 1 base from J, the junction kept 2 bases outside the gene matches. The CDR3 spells CAWSWGLAGSYNEQFF. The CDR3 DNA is TGTGCCTGGAGTTGGGGACTAGCGGGATCCTACAATGAGCAGTTCTTC.

The CDR3, as DNA: TGTGCCAGCAGTTACGCGGGAGAAGAGACCCAGTACTTC. It codes for CASSYAGEETQYF. The chain recombines TRBV6-6 with TRBJ2-5; TRBD2 aligns across 7 bases. The CDR3 is 13 residues long. The J segment lost 3 bases and the V segment lost 2 bases, leaving 0 bases of the junction unmatched. Germline V gene sequence: CDR1 MNHNY, CDR2 SVGAGI (reference sequence).

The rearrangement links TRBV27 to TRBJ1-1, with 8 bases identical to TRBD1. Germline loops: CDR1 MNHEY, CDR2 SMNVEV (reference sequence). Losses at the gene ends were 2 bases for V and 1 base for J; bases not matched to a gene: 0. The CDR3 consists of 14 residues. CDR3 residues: CASSLQGANTEAFF. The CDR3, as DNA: TGTGCCAGCAGTTTACAGGGGGCGAACACTGAAGCTTTCTTT.